This TCR beta chain was sequenced in a study of blood T cell repertoires in COVID-19. Assay used: immunoSEQ multiplex PCR; TCRdb lists only in-frame clones, some missing. The sample lists some 190,000 clones, almost 90% occurring once. The germline V gene encodes CDR1 MNHEY and CDR2 SVGEGT. Trimming took 6 bases from V and 3 from J; bases not matched to a gene: 8. The CDR3 spans 15 residues. This clone was observed a few times. The chain couples TRBV6-2 or TRBV6-3 to TRBJ2-7; 10 bases fit TRBD2. The clonotype was recovered from a man between 18 and 29 years old with active or convalescent COVID-19. The specimen sequenced was peripheral blood. The CDR3 protein is CASSPKLAGIYEQYF. Written as DNA, the CDR3 is TGTGCCAGCAGCCCCAAACTAGCGGGAATCTACGAGCAGTACTTC.